The 19 T cell receptor beta chains presented below share a single source sample, sequenced in a study of Graves' ophthalmopathy and Graves' hyperthyroidism. Amplifying from RNA transcripts, the study obtained TCR beta CDR3 regions. RT-PCR with HTBI primers came first, then second-round multiplex PCR. Each CDR3 protein gets one entry after TCRdb re-called the multiplex PCR reads with MiXCR. The sample holds approximately 160,000 distinct CDR3 sequences, 39% seen once. Source material: peripheral blood. The receptors come from a man aged 30 to 45 with Graves' ophthalmopathy.

This clonotype was seen many times. The chain links TRBV30 to TRBJ1-1; D is undetermined. CDR1 and CDR2 from the germline V gene are GTSNPN and SVGIG (reference sequence). The CDR3 extends over 13 amino acids. Trimming took 0 bases from V and 6 from J, leaving 11 bases between them. The CDR3 coding sequence is TGTGCCTGGAGTGTTCGTGGAGGTGCTGAAGCTTTCTTT. This encodes CAWSVRGGAEAFF.

This clonotype was seen only a few times. This rearrangement joins TRBV6-1 to TRBJ1-5, with 9 bases aligning to TRBD1. Trimming at V came to 6 bases and at J to 3 bases, leaving 9 bases not matched to a gene. The CDR3 covers 16 residues. The V gene's germline CDR1 is MNHNS and CDR2 SASEGT. The CDR3 sequence: CASSLQDRGINQPQHF. The CDR3 DNA sequence: TGTGCCAGCAGCCTACAAGACAGGGGGATCAATCAGCCCCAGCATTTT.

This clonotype was seen at least ten times. The CDR3 sequence: CASSLGITRQETQYF. The CDR3 DNA is TGTGCCAGCAGCCTGGGGATAACGAGGCAAGAGACCCAGTACTTC. The chain carries TRBV7-2 and TRBJ2-5; the D is unclear. In germline, CDR1 is SGHTA, CDR2 FQGNSA. CDR3 length: 15 residues. V was clipped by 5 bases and J by 2 bases, with 15 bases between them. The full variable domain, with the rest looked up from reference TRBV7-2 and TRBJ2-5, is GAGVSQSPSNKVTEKGKDVELRCDPISGHTALYWYRQSLGQGLEFLIYFQGNSAPDKSGLPSDRFSAERTGGSVSTLTIQRTQQEDSAVYLCASSLGITRQETQYFGPGTRLLVL.

This clonotype occurred many times. The chain is built from TRBV7-9 and TRBJ2-5; 10 bases line up with TRBD1. Per germline, CDR1 SEHNR and CDR2 FQNEAQ (reference sequence). The trim removed 0 bases at V and 2 bases at J, leaving 6 bases unmatched. The CDR3 runs to 17 residues. The CDR3 region has the DNA TGTGCCAGCAGCTTAGCGACGACAGGGGGCTTTCAAGAGACCCAGTACTTC. This translates into CASSLATTGGFQETQYF.

This clonotype showed up many times. V usage is TRBV19 and J usage is TRBJ1-5; 8 bases map to TRBD1. The CDR3 loop spans 16 amino acids. V dropped 5 bases and J dropped 0; count of bases not matched to a gene: 6. The germline V gene has CDR1 LNHDA and CDR2 SQIVND (reference sequence). The CDR3 reads CASSPRTGHSNQPQHF. CDR3 in DNA: TGTGCCAGTAGTCCACGGACAGGGCATAGCAATCAGCCCCAGCATTTT.

V usage is TRBV6-2 or TRBV6-3 and J usage is TRBJ2-7; TRBD1 matches 7 bases. CDR3 length: 13 amino acids. The trim removed 8 bases at V and 3 bases at J, leaving 7 bases unmatched. The germline CDR1 and CDR2 sequences are MNHEY and SVGEGT. The CDR3 DNA reads as TGTGCCAGCTCGCCAGGGGGTCTCTACGAGCAGTACTTC. Translation: CASSPGGLYEQYF.

This clonotype came up many times. The chain recombines TRBV7-2 with TRBJ2-7, with TRBD2 identical over 15 bases. Germline V gives CDR1 SGHTA, CDR2 FQGNSA. The CDR3 covers 15 residues. With 5 bases clipped from V and 4 bases from J, the junction kept 3 bases outside the gene matches. The CDR3 DNA reads as TGTGCCAGCAGCCACGGACTAGCGGGAGGGTACGAGCAGTACTTC. Protein sequence: CASSHGLAGGYEQYF. Together with reference TRBV7-2 and TRBJ2-7, the CDR3 gives the full variable domain: GAGVSQSPSNKVTEKGKDVELRCDPISGHTALYWYRQSLGQGLEFLIYFQGNSAPDKSGLPSDRFSAERTGGSVSTLTIQRTQQEDSAVYLCASSHGLAGGYEQYFGPGTRLTVT.

Ten or more counts support this clonotype. V and J are TRBV5-1 and TRBJ1-1; D is unclear. The CDR3 runs to 16 residues. Germline-derived CDR1 and CDR2 are SGHRS and YFSETQ. Trimming shortened V by 2 bases and J by 8 bases, and 22 bases separated the two germline ends. The CDR3: CASSFGHRVTETEAFF. CDR3 DNA sequence: TGCGCCAGCAGCTTTGGCCATAGGGTTACAGAGACAGAAGCTTTCTTT.

This clonotype has at least ten counts. This CDR3 is CASSPSVVPGGEQYF. CDR3 sequence (DNA): TGTGCCAGCAGCCCCTCTGTCGTTCCTGGGGGCGAGCAGTACTTC. The chain has TRBV27 and TRBJ2-7; D is tentatively TRBD1 or TRBD2 (5 bases each). The CDR3 runs 15 residues. Per germline, CDR1 MNHEY and CDR2 SMNVEV (reference sequence). Trimming stripped 6 bases from V and 6 bases from J, with 21 bases between.

A single count supports this clonotype. This rearrangement joins TRBV12-3 or TRBV12-4 to TRBJ2-2, with TRBD1 as a possible D gene (5 bases). The V gene lost 4 bases and the J gene lost 6 bases, with 9 bases spanning the gap. There are 13 residues in the CDR3. The CDR3 region has the DNA TGTGCCAGCAGTTCCAGGGTTTCCGGGGAGCTGTTTTTT. It codes for CASSSRVSGELFF.

The chain combines TRBV4-2 with TRBJ2-7; D is uncertain. The CDR3 loop spans 15 amino acids. V was cut by 6 bases and J by 7 bases, with 22 bases left in between. Germline assignment: CDR1 LGHNA and CDR2 YNFKEQ. The CDR3 region is CASSPLQVRFGEQYF. In DNA, the CDR3 is TGTGCCAGCAGTCCCTTGCAGGTCAGGTTTGGGGAGCAGTACTTC.

This clonotype occurred a few times. V is TRBV6-5 and J is TRBJ2-7; 12 nucleotides line up with TRBD2. CDR3 length: 16 residues. Per germline, CDR1 MNHEY and CDR2 SVGAGI. J was trimmed by 4 bases and V by 0 bases; bases with no gene match: 4. CDR3 sequence reads: CASSYSTSGSMYEQYF. Here the CDR3 DNA reads TGTGCCAGCAGTTACTCGACTAGCGGGAGTATGTACGAGCAGTACTTC.

The genes are TRBV28 and TRBJ1-5, with D perhaps TRBD1 (5 bases). Trimming shortened V by 4 bases and J by 0 bases, and 22 bases separated the two germline ends. Germline V gene sequence: CDR1 MDHEN, CDR2 SYDVKM. CDR3 length: 19 residues. In nucleotides, the CDR3 is TGTGCCAGCAGTTCCGACCGGGGGTTGACGTGGTATAGCAATCAGCCCCAGCATTTT. This sequence encodes CASSSDRGLTWYSNQPQHF.

This clonotype was counted ten times or more. The junction differs from germline at one of its ends, possibly a read error. J is TRBJ1-1 and V is TRBV20-1, with a possible D match to TRBD1 (5 bases). Germline values: CDR1 DFQATT, CDR2 SNEGSKA (reference sequence). The CDR3 has 21 amino acids. The CDR3 DNA reads as TGCAGTGCTGGAGACAGTGTCGGGACGTTAATCTTCGGGGAGTTGAACACTGAAGCTTTCTTT. Its translation is CSAGDSVGTLIFGELNTEAFF.

The V and J genes are TRBV12-3 or TRBV12-4 and TRBJ2-5; tentative D call: TRBD1 (6 bases). Trimming took off 8 bases at V and 5 bases at J, with 15 bases between the two ends. The length of the CDR3 is 13 residues. The CDR3 is CASVITGLETQYF. The CDR3 DNA follows: TGTGCCAGCGTAATTACAGGGTTGGAGACCCAGTACTTC.

The J gene is TRBJ2-7, the V gene TRBV28, with D unresolved. This CDR3 has 12 amino acids. Germline loops: CDR1 MDHEN, CDR2 SYDVKM. The ends were cut back, 6 bases at V and 5 bases at J, with 11 bases in the middle. The CDR3 spells CASSSPFNEQYF. As DNA, the CDR3 is TGTGCCAGCAGCTCCCCGTTCAACGAGCAGTACTTC.

This clonotype occurred many times. V and J are TRBV6-4 and TRBJ2-2, with 10 bases lining up with TRBD1. V shed 2 bases, J shed 6 bases, and the junction held 6 bases outside the gene matches. The CDR3 length is 16 residues. CDR1 MRHNA and CDR2 SNTAGT come from the germline V gene. For the CDR3, the DNA is TGTGCCAGCAGTGACACCCCGGGACAGGGGTCCGGGGAGCTGTTTTTT. It is translated as CASSDTPGQGSGELFF.

This clonotype was counted at least ten times. The chain couples TRBV6-5 to TRBJ1-1; D possibly corresponds to TRBD1 (5 bases). The CDR3 sequence is 14 residues long. The germline gives CDR1 MNHEY, CDR2 SVGAGI. V lost 4 bases and J lost 3, with 12 bases in between. The CDR3 region is CASSWEGKDTEAFF. For the CDR3, the DNA is TGTGCCAGCAGTTGGGAGGGGAAGGACACTGAAGCTTTCTTT.

This clonotype was counted many times. The chain has TRBV29-1 and TRBJ2-7; TRBD1 agrees at 8 bases. The V gene end was trimmed by 7 bases and the J gene end by 0 bases; junction bases not matched to a gene: 8. The CDR3 is made up of 14 amino acids. CDR1 SQVTM and CDR2 ANQGSEA come from the germline V gene. The DNA of the CDR3 is TGCAGCGCCTGGACAGGGACAAGCTCCTACGAGCAGTACTTC. Translated, it gives CSAWTGTSSYEQYF.